A selection of T cell receptor beta chains follows, all from one sample in a study of control samples from healthy donors and cancer patients. The method was immunoSEQ multiplex PCR; TCRdb's version includes in-frame clones alone and lacks a portion of them. The sample has around 30,000 clones; roughly 85% are singletons. The sequencing input was PBMCs. These receptors came from a woman in her fifties or sixties with head and neck cancer. The CDR3 runs from the conserved cysteine through the conserved F or W. The order of the fields is J gene, V gene, D gene, CDR3 DNA, CDR3 protein. The D gene is left open where the match is weak.

>TRBJ1-2|TRBV5-4|NA
TGTGCCAGCAGCTTGGTTAGCACAGGGAATCGCGGCTACACCTTC
CASSLVSTGNRGYTF
>TRBJ1-1|TRBV19|NA
TGTGCCAGTAGTATAAGGCGTCGCACTGAAGCTTTCTTT
CASSIRRRTEAFF
>TRBJ2-1|TRBV4-1|TRBD1
TGCGCCAGCAGCCGGGGGACAGTTGGTGAGCAGTTCTTC
CASSRGTVGEQFF
>TRBJ2-2|TRBV3-1/TRBV3-2|NA
TGTGCCAGCAGCTACGGGACACCGAACACCGGGGAGCTGTTTTTT
CASSYGTPNTGELFF
>TRBJ1-5|TRBV7-2|TRBD1
TGTGCCAGCACCTCCGGGACAGGGGGGAATCAGCCCCAGCATTTT
CASTSGTGGNQPQHF
>TRBJ1-2|TRBV2|TRBD1
TGTGCCAGCAGAGCTGGACAGGGACGGGGCTACACCTTC
CASRAGQGRGYTF
>TRBJ2-5|TRBV5-4|NA
TGTGCCAGCAGCCCGACCCTAGCTGGGACGTACCAAGAGACCCAGTACTTC
CASSPTLAGTYQETQYF
>TRBJ2-5|TRBV7-2|NA
TGTGCCAGCAGCTTAACGGGGAGGCGAAACCAAGAGACCCAGTACTTC
CASSLTGRRNQETQYF
>TRBJ2-1|TRBV10-2|NA
TGCGCCAGCACAAGTACTAGCTACAATGAGCAGTTCTTC
CASTSTSYNEQFF
>TRBJ2-1|TRBV6-6|TRBD2
TGTGCCAGCAGTTACGCGACTAGCGGGCCCTACAATGAGCAGTTCTTC
CASSYATSGPYNEQFF
>TRBJ2-3|TRBV19|TRBD2
TGTGCCAGTAGTAAACTAGCGGGAGCGGGGTCAATTGTGCAGTATTTT
CASSKLAGAGSIVQYF
>TRBJ2-3|TRBV9|TRBD2
TGTGCCAGCCAACCTAGCGGGACCGCCACAGATACGCAGTATTTT
CASQPSGTATDTQYF
>TRBJ1-5|TRBV2|NA
TGTGCCAGCGTGCTAGAGGGAAGCAATCAGCCCCAGCATTTT
CASVLEGSNQPQHF